Below are 19 T cell receptor beta chains sequenced from a single sample in a study of blood T cell repertoires in COVID-19. Libraries were prepared by immunoSEQ multiplex PCR; TCRdb keeps only in-frame clonotypes and omits some of them. The table includes roughly 200,000 clones, roughly 83% detected once. The sample consisted of peripheral blood. These receptors were obtained from a woman in her thirties or forties with COVID-19, enrolled during active disease.

The genes are TRBV5-1 and TRBJ2-1; 7 positions match TRBD1. The CDR3 loop spans 14 amino acids. J lost 5 bases, V lost 4 bases, and 6 bases had no gene match. The germline V gene encodes CDR1 SGHRS and CDR2 YFSETQ. The CDR3 DNA reads as TGCGCCAGCAGCCCGTGGGACAGTCACAATGAGCAGTTCTTC. It encodes CASSPWDSHNEQFF.

The chain links TRBV18 to TRBJ1-1; 7 nucleotides agree with TRBD1. J lost 3 bases, V lost 4 bases, and 8 bases had no gene match. This CDR3 region has 15 residues. Germline CDR1 is KGHSH and CDR2 is LQKENI. CDR3 residues: CASSQGARGYTEAFF. In DNA form, the CDR3 reads TGTGCCAGCTCACAGGGGGCGCGAGGGTACACTGAAGCTTTCTTT.

This clone has a handful of counts. Written as DNA, the CDR3 is TGTGCCAGTAGCCCAGGACAGGGGAACTATGGCTACACCTTC. Its protein is CASSPGQGNYGYTF. The J gene is TRBJ1-2, the V gene TRBV19; 9 nucleotides line up with TRBD1. Germline V gene sequence: CDR1 LNHDA, CDR2 SQIVND (reference sequence). V shed 6 bases, J shed 2 bases, and the junction held 4 bases outside the gene matches. The CDR3 spans 14 residues.

V gene TRBV5-4 combines with J gene TRBJ2-1; 10 nucleotides match TRBD2. Trimming removed 0 bases from V and 4 bases from J; junction bases left unmatched: 1. Germline V CDR1 and CDR2: SGHNT, YYREEE (reference sequence). CDR3 length: 15 amino acids. The CDR3 loop is CASSLDSGGYNEQFF. CDR3 bases: TGTGCCAGCAGCTTGGATAGCGGGGGGTACAATGAGCAGTTCTTC.

About this clone itself: A junction boundary mismatches the germline segment, possibly from a read error. The V call is TRBV19, the J call TRBJ2-5; D is possibly TRBD1 (6 bases). This CDR3 spans 14 amino acids. CDR1 and CDR2 from the germline V gene are LNHDA and SQIVND (reference sequence). CDR3 in amino acids: CASSRQVDRESQYF. CDR3 coding DNA: TGTGCCAGTAGTAGACAGGTAGACCGAGAGAGCCAGTACTTC.

The CDR3 region is CASSITRDRSWETQYF. For the CDR3, the DNA is TGTGCCAGCAGCATCACCCGGGACAGGTCATGGGAGACCCAGTACTTC. The rearrangement joins TRBV7-2 to TRBJ2-5, with 8 bases fitting TRBD1. V dropped 5 bases and J dropped 5; count of bases not matched to a gene: 13. The length of the CDR3 is 16 residues. Germline CDR1 reads SGHTA; CDR2 reads FQGNSA.

This clone was detected ten times or more. The chain is built from TRBV10-3 and TRBJ2-7; D is perhaps TRBD1 (5 bases). V lost 4 bases, J lost 5 bases, and 9 bases lay in between. CDR3 size: 12 residues. The germline V gene has CDR1 ENHRY and CDR2 SYGVKD. CDR3 sequence reads: CAISGQGNEQYF. The CDR3 DNA is TGTGCCATCAGTGGGCAGGGAAACGAGCAGTACTTC.

The V and J genes are TRBV15 and TRBJ2-1; the D gene is possibly TRBD2 (5 bases). V was clipped by 1 base and J by 10 bases, with 14 bases between them. The CDR3 is 14 residues long. Germline V lookup: CDR1 LNHNV, CDR2 YYDKDF (reference sequence). CDR3: CATSRVALGAEQFF. In DNA form, the CDR3 reads TGTGCCACCAGCAGAGTTGCTCTGGGAGCGGAGCAGTTCTTC.

The chain links TRBV7-2 to TRBJ2-7; TRBD2 agrees at 8 bases. Germline CDR1 SGHTA, CDR2 FQGNSA. The CDR3 runs to 15 residues. Unmatched junction bases numbered 4, after V lost 0 bases and J lost 3 bases. CDR3 protein: CASSLASSGYYEQYF. The CDR3 region has the DNA TGTGCCAGCAGCTTAGCTTCTAGCGGGTACTACGAGCAGTACTTC.

The CDR3 DNA follows: TGTGCTAGTGGTTTTGGCCTCCCCGCCGGGGAGCTGTTTTTT. This translates into CASGFGLPAGELFF. The V and J genes are TRBV12-5 and TRBJ2-2; D remains ambiguous. Germline V gene lookup returns CDR1 LGHNT and CDR2 FRNRAP. The CDR3 sequence is 14 residues long. V lost 3 bases, J lost 6 bases, and 11 bases lay in between.

The V and J genes are TRBV5-4 and TRBJ2-3; D unresolved. CDR3 length: 15 residues. V lost 4 bases and J lost 1, with 13 bases in between. Germline CDR1 reads SGHNT; CDR2 reads YYREEE (reference sequence). The CDR3 loop reads CASSPGPSGTDTQYF. The CDR3 DNA sequence: TGTGCCAGCAGCCCTGGCCCCTCCGGCACAGATACGCAGTATTTT.

This clone is a singleton in its sample. This chain connects TRBV29-1 to TRBJ2-1; the match to TRBD2 covers 11 bases. CDR1 SQVTM and CDR2 ANQGSEA come from the germline V gene. The J segment lost 10 bases and the V segment lost 8 bases, leaving 16 bases of the junction unmatched. CDR3 length: 15 residues. In DNA form, the CDR3 reads TGCAGCACCCCCGCGGGTAGCGGGAGGGCCCTGGAGCAGTTCTTC. Amino acid sequence: CSTPAGSGRALEQFF.

The gene calls are TRBV5-6 and TRBJ1-5, with TRBD1 as a possible D gene (5 bases). The germline gives CDR1 SGHDT, CDR2 YYEEEE. Trimming shortened V by 3 bases and J by 5 bases, and 12 bases separated the two germline ends. CDR3 size: 14 residues. The CDR3 sequence is CASSSTATYQPQHF. Here the CDR3 DNA reads TGTGCCAGCAGCTCGACAGCAACCTATCAGCCCCAGCATTTT. Full variable domain (missing parts from reference TRBV5-6 and TRBJ1-5): DAGVTQSPTHLIKTRGQQVTLRCSPKSGHDTVSWYQQALGQGPQFIFQYYEEEERQRGNFPDRFSGHQFPNYSSELNVNALLLGDSALYLCASSSTATYQPQHFGDGTRLSIL.

This clone appeared many times. V is TRBV7-6 and J is TRBJ1-6; 8 nucleotides align to TRBD1. CDR1 is SGHVS, CDR2 FNYEAQ, per germline. V lost 5 bases to trimming and J lost 0 bases; unmatched junction nucleotides: 9. This CDR3 has 18 residues. CDR3: CASSPRTGFSSYNSPLHF. CDR3 nucleotide sequence: TGTGCCAGCAGCCCAAGGACAGGGTTCAGCTCCTATAATTCACCCCTCCACTTT. The full variable domain, rest sourced from reference TRBV7-6 and TRBJ1-6, is GAGVSQSPRYKVTKRGQDVALRCDPISGHVSLYWYRQALGQGPEFLTYFNYEAQQDKSGLPNDRFSAERPEGSISTLTIQRTEQRDSAMYRCASSPRTGFSSYNSPLHFGNGTRLTVT.

The chain combines TRBV6-2 or TRBV6-3 with TRBJ2-3; perhaps TRBD2 as D (6 bases). Germline loops: CDR1 MNHEY, CDR2 SVGEGT. The CDR3 covers 19 residues. The V end lost 0 bases, the J end lost 1 base, and 20 bases lay between the germline ends. CDR3 loop: CASSYSRRGLTSGTDTQYF. The CDR3 region has the DNA TGTGCCAGCAGTTACTCGAGGCGGGGCCTTACTTCTGGCACAGATACGCAGTATTTT.

This chain joins TRBV11-3 and TRBJ2-7, with D perhaps TRBD1 (6 bases). V lost 0 bases to trimming and J lost 5 bases, with 14 bases between them. The CDR3 is made up of 15 amino acids. Germline V lookup: CDR1 SGHNT, CDR2 YENEEA. The CDR3 loop reads CASSLDGRGPNEQYF. CDR3 DNA: TGTGCCAGCAGCTTAGATGGCAGGGGACCCAACGAGCAGTACTTC.

The V and J genes are TRBV5-4 and TRBJ1-1; no definite D call. This CDR3 is built from 13 residues. Germline V lookup: CDR1 SGHNT, CDR2 YYREEE (reference sequence). Trimming removed 1 base at V and 2 bases at J, with 6 bases between. CDR3 DNA: TGTGCCAGCAGCTTGTACAGTAACACTGAAGCTTTCTTT. Its translation is CASSLYSNTEAFF.

This clone appeared a single time. This sequence joins TRBV7-2 and TRBJ1-1; D unresolved. V lost 7 bases and J 0 bases, leaving 12 bases between the germline ends. Germline V gene data show CDR1 as SGHTA and CDR2 as FQGNSA. This CDR3 spans 14 amino acids. The CDR3 loop reads CASNTVGVNTEAFF. The CDR3 nucleotides are TGTGCCAGCAATACAGTAGGCGTGAACACTGAAGCTTTCTTT.

This clone has only one observation. CDR3 region: CASSLGDRKETQYF. The CDR3, as DNA: TGTGCCAGCAGCTTAGGGGACAGAAAAGAGACCCAGTACTTC. The V gene is TRBV7-2, the J gene TRBJ2-5; 7 bases are a match to TRBD1. Trimming took 1 base from V and 3 from J; bases not matched to a gene: 2. The CDR3 is 14 residues long. Germline CDR1 reads SGHTA; CDR2 reads FQGNSA.